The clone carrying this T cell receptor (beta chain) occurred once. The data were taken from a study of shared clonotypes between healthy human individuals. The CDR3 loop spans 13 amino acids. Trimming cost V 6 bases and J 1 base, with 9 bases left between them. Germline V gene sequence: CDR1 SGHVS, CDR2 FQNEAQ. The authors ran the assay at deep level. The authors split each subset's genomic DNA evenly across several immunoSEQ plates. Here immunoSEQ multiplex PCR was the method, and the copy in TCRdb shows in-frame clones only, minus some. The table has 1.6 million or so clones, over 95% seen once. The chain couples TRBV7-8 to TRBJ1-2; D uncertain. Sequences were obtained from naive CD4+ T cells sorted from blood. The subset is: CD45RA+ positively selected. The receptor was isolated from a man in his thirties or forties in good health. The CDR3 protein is CASSSLLNYGYTF. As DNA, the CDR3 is TGTGCCAGCAGTAGCTTACTTAACTATGGCTACACCTTC.